The T cell receptor beta chain described here comes from a study of cytotoxic CD8 clonotypes in ibrutinib-treated CLL. Study overall: Productive templates per sample averaged roughly 270,000; productive rearrangements, 94,082.

Assay: immunoSEQ multiplex PCR; the TCRdb copy retains only in-frame clones and omits some. In the table there are 130,000 or so clones, about 72% of which are singletons. The CDR3 is 15 amino acids. Germline V gene sequence: CDR1 SGHTA, CDR2 FQGNSA. V lost 2 bases to trimming and J lost 5 bases, with 13 bases between them. The source is a human donor with chronic lymphocytic leukemia. The sample consisted of PBMCs, taken after 12 months of ibrutinib treatment. The chain recombines TRBV7-2 with TRBJ1-5, with D uncertain. The CDR3 region is CASSLLGFVDQPQHF. In DNA, the CDR3 is TGTGCCAGCAGCTTACTGGGGTTTGTTGATCAGCCCCAGCATTTT.